The T cell receptor (beta chain) described here comes from a study of regulatory T cells in long-lasting Graves disease. Unmatched junction bases numbered 14, after V lost 2 bases and J lost 6 bases. This CDR3 comprises 17 residues. Time point in this sample: newly diagnosed GD, antithyroid drugs for less than 3 months. From PBMCs, RNA was extracted and then used to make the TCR library. Graves' disease diagnoses followed American Thyroid Association guidelines. In this sample, this clonotype turned up many times. Construction of the TCR beta libraries employed iRepertoire HTBI primers in conjunction with Arm-PCR of CDR3 regions. In TCRdb, the multiplex PCR reads were re-called with MiXCR into one record per CDR3 protein. Here the sample spans about 610,000 distinct CDR3 sequences, about 16% being singletons. Separately, the same data were catalogued under a study of T cells in Graves' hyperthyroidism and ophthalmopathy. That investigation notes: Diagnosis of hyperthyroidism was new in patients aged 18 to 65, and its duration was under 2 months.

The source was peripheral blood mononuclear cells (PBMCs), collected at new diagnosis, from a patient treated with antithyroid drugs. This chain connects TRBV12-3 or TRBV12-4 to TRBJ1-2; 8 bases agree with TRBD1. The sequence was collected from a man aged 18 to 30 with Graves disease. CDR3 residues: CASSLSGAGGAKDGYTF. CDR3 in DNA: TGTGCCAGCAGTTTAAGTGGGGCAGGGGGCGCCAAGGATGGCTACACCTTC.